Each of the 31 T cell receptor beta chains below was sequenced from the same sample in a study of cytomegalovirus exposure and HLA in healthy donors. Researchers ran the PCR with 60 Vbeta and 13 Jbeta primers. Assay: immunoSEQ multiplex PCR; the TCRdb copy retains only in-frame clones and omits some. The sample yields about 100,000 clones, over 70% seen once. Sample: PBMCs. The receptors shown here come from a man aged 50 to 60 in good health and CMV-seronegative.

This chain connects TRBV28 to TRBJ2-7; 9 bases fit TRBD2. Germline-derived CDR1 and CDR2 are MDHEN and SYDVKM. Trimming cost V 5 bases and J 6 bases; bases outside gene matches: 11. This CDR3 spans 15 amino acids. DNA for the CDR3: TGTGCCAGCAGTCCAAGACTAGCGGTCCCTCCCGAGCAGTACTTC. This gives the protein CASSPRLAVPPEQYF.

The rearrangement joins TRBV5-1 to TRBJ2-4, with 9 nucleotides matching TRBD1. This CDR3 spans 14 amino acids. Trimming cost V 4 bases and J 7 bases; bases outside gene matches: 6. Germline V CDR1 and CDR2: SGHRS, YFSETQ. The CDR3 here is CASSNPQGANIQYF. The CDR3 coding sequence is TGCGCCAGCAGCAACCCACAGGGGGCGAACATTCAGTACTTC.

This chain joins TRBV7-2 and TRBJ1-2, with 7 positions matching TRBD1. J gave up 5 bases and V 1 base, and 7 bases lay outside the gene matches. Per the germline V gene, CDR1 is SGHTA and CDR2 is FQGNSA. This CDR3 has 15 amino acids. CDR3 bases: TGTGCCAGCAGCTTAGAAGGGACAGAGCCTTATGGCTACACCTTC. Residues: CASSLEGTEPYGYTF.

V usage is TRBV6-6 and J usage is TRBJ2-7; a weak D match, TRBD1 (6 bases). V shed 7 bases and J shed 4 bases, with 11 bases lying between them. The CDR3 loop spans 12 amino acids. CDR1 is MNHNY, CDR2 SVGAGI, per germline (reference sequence). This CDR3 is CASKDSLYEQYF. CDR3 bases: TGTGCCAGCAAGGACAGTCTGTACGAGCAGTACTTC.

The chain carries TRBV19 and TRBJ2-3; D not resolved. This CDR3 has 14 amino acids. V was cut by 4 bases and J by 2 bases, with 10 bases left in between. Germline lookup yields CDR1 LNHDA and CDR2 SQIVND (reference sequence). CDR3 DNA sequence: TGTGCCAGTAGTACGGTCCCTTCCACAGATACGCAGTATTTT. Translating it yields CASSTVPSTDTQYF.

V gene TRBV4-2 combines with J gene TRBJ2-5; TRBD2 matches 10 bases. The CDR3 is made up of 16 amino acids. Germline trimming cut 4 bases from V and 6 bases from J; bases unmatched to any gene: 11. Germline V gene sequence: CDR1 LGHNA, CDR2 YNFKEQ. CDR3 loop: CASSPDSSGGGKTQYF. The CDR3 region has the DNA TGTGCCAGCAGCCCGGATTCTAGCGGGGGAGGAAAGACCCAGTACTTC.

The genes are TRBV6-1 and TRBJ1-5; a possible D gene is TRBD1 (6 bases). In germline, CDR1 is MNHNS, CDR2 SASEGT. The CDR3 covers 15 residues. V lost 5 bases, J lost 6 bases, and 17 bases lay in between. The CDR3 bases are TGTGCCAGCAGTACCAGGGGTACTCGTCGTCAGCCCCAGCATTTT. It codes for CASSTRGTRRQPQHF.

The chain joins TRBV6-1 to TRBJ1-2, with 8 positions matching TRBD1. The CDR3 sequence is 13 residues long. Germline-derived CDR1 and CDR2 are MNHNS and SASEGT. The J segment lost 4 bases and the V segment lost 6 bases, leaving 4 bases of the junction unmatched. CDR3 DNA: TGTGCCAGCAGATCAGGGGGCGCCTATGGCTACACCTTC. It yields the protein CASRSGGAYGYTF.

This clone was seen only once. The chain combines TRBV15 with TRBJ1-6; 7 nucleotides match TRBD1. With 2 bases clipped from V and 6 bases from J, the junction kept 7 bases outside the gene matches. Germline CDR1 LNHNV, CDR2 YYDKDF (reference sequence). The CDR3 is 16 residues long. The CDR3 DNA is TGTGCCACCAGCAGATCCTGGGACAGACCTAATTCACCCCTCCACTTT. Amino acid sequence: CATSRSWDRPNSPLHF.

The chain uses TRBV18 and TRBJ1-5; TRBD1 matches at 8 bases. V shed 3 bases, J shed 3 bases, and the junction held 4 bases outside the gene matches. Germline assignment: CDR1 KGHSH and CDR2 LQKENI. CDR3 size: 15 residues. In nucleotides, the CDR3 is TGTGCCAGCTCACCCAGACAGGGGAACAATCAGCCCCAGCATTTT. Encoded protein: CASSPRQGNNQPQHF.

The genes are TRBV19 and TRBJ2-2; D not certain. V was trimmed by 3 bases and J by 2 bases, leaving 7 bases between them. The germline gives CDR1 LNHDA, CDR2 SQIVND (reference sequence). This CDR3 has 14 amino acids. CDR3 bases: TGTGCCAGTAGTATGGGCTATAACACCGGGGAGCTGTTTTTT. It is translated as CASSMGYNTGELFF.

This clone was observed a handful of times. V gene TRBV7-2 combines with J gene TRBJ2-5, with D unresolved. The germline gives CDR1 SGHTA, CDR2 FQGNSA. The ends were cut back, 2 bases at V and 1 base at J, with 8 bases in the middle. The CDR3 length is 14 residues. CDR3: CASSLRSRQETQYF. In DNA form, the CDR3 reads TGTGCCAGCAGCTTAAGGAGTCGCCAAGAGACCCAGTACTTC.

The chain recombines TRBV15 with TRBJ2-7; the D gene is possibly TRBD1 (5 bases). This CDR3 spans 17 amino acids. V was cut by 0 bases and J by 0 bases, with 15 bases left in between. Germline values: CDR1 LNHNV, CDR2 YYDKDF (reference sequence). The CDR3 reads CATSRDQGRKPSYEQYF. Here the CDR3 DNA reads TGTGCCACCAGCAGAGATCAGGGCCGAAAACCCTCCTACGAGCAGTACTTC.

The V gene is TRBV29-1, the J gene TRBJ2-7, with D hard to call. The CDR3 is 11 residues long. Germline values: CDR1 SQVTM, CDR2 ANQGSEA. V lost 4 bases and J 3 bases, leaving 7 bases between the germline ends. DNA of the CDR3: TGCAGCGTTGCGCAGAACTACGAGCAGTACTTC. Its protein product is CSVAQNYEQYF.

This sequence joins TRBV19 and TRBJ2-5; tentatively, D is TRBD2 (5 bases). Germline loops: CDR1 LNHDA, CDR2 SQIVND (reference sequence). The CDR3 contains 13 residues. Trimming left V 3 bases short and J 5 bases short, with 10 bases between. For the CDR3, the DNA is TGTGCCAGTAGTATCGGACTGGGGGAGACCCAGTACTTC. Translated, it gives CASSIGLGETQYF.

Concerning this clone itself: In the same sample, other DNA sequences code for this CDR3. The chain employs TRBV6-1 and TRBJ1-4, with a weak D call TRBD1 (5 bases). Trimming removed 2 bases from V and 8 bases from J, with 6 bases in between. The V gene's germline CDR1 is MNHNS and CDR2 SASEGT. The CDR3 totals 12 residues. CDR3 amino acids: CASSERGEKLFF. The CDR3 coding sequence is TGTGCCAGCAGTGAAAGGGGAGAAAAACTGTTTTTT.

The chain recombines TRBV28 with TRBJ1-2; TRBD1 agrees at 10 bases. J was trimmed by 5 bases and V by 6 bases; bases with no gene match: 12. The CDR3 contains 16 residues. Looked up from germline, CDR1 is MDHEN and CDR2 is SYDVKM. DNA of the CDR3: TGTGCCAGCAGCTTAGGGAGGGAGGGACAGGGGTATGGCTACACCTTC. It specifies CASSLGREGQGYGYTF.

This clone was observed a single time. The V gene is TRBV28, the J gene TRBJ1-1; 8 bases are shared with TRBD1. The length of the CDR3 is 14 residues. Trimming removed 7 bases from V and 4 bases from J; junction bases left unmatched: 8. Germline V gene lookup returns CDR1 MDHEN and CDR2 SYDVKM. The CDR3 DNA sequence: TGTGCCAGCAACCAAGACAGGGGTGGCACTGAAGCTTTCTTT. It encodes CASNQDRGGTEAFF.

The genes are TRBV2 and TRBJ2-2; possible D gene TRBD2, 6 bases. Trimming took 6 bases from V and 2 from J, leaving 13 bases between them. Germline CDR1 is SNHLY and CDR2 is FYNNEI. The CDR3 totals 15 residues. CDR3 DNA sequence: TGTGCCAGCAGGGGAGGTGGGCTCAACACCGGGGAGCTGTTTTTT. It encodes CASRGGGLNTGELFF.

This chain joins TRBV13 and TRBJ1-1; D is undetermined. This CDR3 spans 14 amino acids. Germline V gene data show CDR1 as PRHDT and CDR2 as FYEKMQ (reference sequence). The V end lost 5 bases, the J end lost 1 base, and 11 bases lay between the germline ends. CDR3 residues: CASSVVTSNTEAFF. The CDR3 DNA follows: TGTGCCAGCAGCGTCGTGACTTCGAACACTGAAGCTTTCTTT. Full variable domain (outside the CDR3, taken from reference TRBV13 and TRBJ1-1): AAGVIQSPRHLIKEKRETATLKCYPIPRHDTVYWYQQGPGQDPQFLISFYEKMQSDKGSIPDRFSAQQFSDYHSELNMSSLELGDSALYFCASSVVTSNTEAFFGQGTRLTVV.

The rearrangement uses TRBV7-9 and TRBJ1-2; 8 positions match TRBD1. Germline CDR1 and CDR2: SEHNR and FQNEAQ (reference sequence). V lost 2 bases to trimming and J lost 4 bases; unmatched junction nucleotides: 3. The length of the CDR3 is 14 residues. This CDR3 reads CASSLTGGAYGYTF. The DNA of the CDR3 is TGTGCCAGCAGCTTAACAGGGGGGGCCTATGGCTACACCTTC.

Here the CDR3 reads CAWGSDTEAFF. In DNA, the CDR3 is TGTGCCTGGGGGAGCGACACTGAAGCTTTCTTT. V usage is TRBV30 and J usage is TRBJ1-1, with unresolved D. Germline-derived CDR1 and CDR2 are GTSNPN and SVGIG (reference sequence). This CDR3 has 11 amino acids. Trimming cost V 5 bases and J 3 bases, with 7 bases left between them.

The chain recombines TRBV19 with TRBJ2-1, with 13 bases matching TRBD2. CDR3 length equals 16 residues. In germline, CDR1 is LNHDA, CDR2 SQIVND (reference sequence). J lost 4 bases, V lost 3 bases, and 3 bases had no gene match. CDR3 nucleotide sequence: TGTGCCAGTAGTATTGGGACTAGCGGGGCTTACAATGAGCAGTTCTTC. Protein product: CASSIGTSGAYNEQFF.

The chain uses TRBV6-1 and TRBJ1-5; a possible D gene is TRBD1 (5 bases). This CDR3 is 18 amino acids long. In germline, CDR1 is MNHNS, CDR2 SASEGT. Trimming shortened V by 4 bases and J by 0 bases, and 19 bases separated the two germline ends. CDR3 loop: CASSGGGAGSFSNQPQHF. The DNA for the CDR3 is TGTGCCAGCAGTGGAGGCGGGGCCGGGTCTTTTAGCAATCAGCCCCAGCATTTT.

The V gene is TRBV12-5, the J gene TRBJ2-1; 7 nucleotides line up with TRBD2. The germline CDR1 and CDR2 sequences are LGHNT and FRNRAP. There are 16 residues in the CDR3. V gave up 5 bases and J gave up 2 bases; unmatched junction bases: 9. The CDR3 DNA is TGTGCTAGTGGTCGATCTCAGGGAGGGGCCTACAATGAGCAGTTCTTC. It specifies CASGRSQGGAYNEQFF. Variable domain in full (rest from reference TRBV12-5 and TRBJ2-1): DARVTQTPRHKVTEMGQEVTMRCQPILGHNTVFWYRQTMMQGLELLAYFRNRAPLDDSGMPKDRFSAEMPDATLATLKIQPSEPRDSAVYFCASGRSQGGAYNEQFFGPGTRLTVL.

The genes are TRBV7-6 and TRBJ1-5; no clear D gene. This CDR3 contains 18 residues. Germline V gene lookup returns CDR1 SGHVS and CDR2 FNYEAQ. V was cut by 1 base and J by 0 bases, with 16 bases left in between. Here the CDR3 DNA reads TGTGCCAGCAGCTTAGGAGTAGGAGGGATTAATAGCAATCAGCCCCAGCATTTT. Encoded protein: CASSLGVGGINSNQPQHF.

This clone has just a few counts. The rearrangement joins TRBV6-6 to TRBJ2-5, with D perhaps matching TRBD2 (6 bases). V was cut by 6 bases and J by 4 bases, with 12 bases left in between. Germline assignment: CDR1 MNHNY and CDR2 SVGAGI (reference sequence). The CDR3 is 13 residues long. Here the CDR3 DNA reads TGTGCCAGCAGCCCTCTCGGGGGAGAGACCCAGTACTTC. Encoded protein: CASSPLGGETQYF.

The chain is built from TRBV4-1 and TRBJ1-4; TRBD1 aligns across 8 bases. Unmatched junction bases numbered 7, after V lost 1 base and J lost 3 bases. Germline V gene data show CDR1 as MGHRA and CDR2 as YSYEKL. The CDR3 loop spans 17 amino acids. CDR3 DNA: TGCGCCAGCAGCCAAGGACAGGGGCCGACCTCTAATGAAAAACTGTTTTTT. Translated, it gives CASSQGQGPTSNEKLFF.

This clone was counted a single time. The CDR3 DNA sequence: TGTGCCAGCAGCCAACAGCTCACTTATGGCTACACCTTC. It codes for CASSQQLTYGYTF. The rearrangement links TRBV6-6 to TRBJ1-2; the D is unclear. V gave up 6 bases and J gave up 5 bases, with 13 bases separating them. Germline-derived CDR1 and CDR2 are MNHNY and SVGAGI (reference sequence). The CDR3 is 13 amino acids.

The V gene is TRBV29-1, the J gene TRBJ2-7, with D possibly being TRBD1 (5 bases). The germline CDR1 and CDR2 sequences are SQVTM and ANQGSEA. The CDR3 spans 12 residues. V lost 4 bases and J lost 9, with 16 bases in between. The CDR3 reads CSVGTSSKGQYF. The CDR3 coding sequence is TGCAGCGTTGGGACATCTAGTAAGGGGCAGTACTTC.

Note on this clone: One end of the junction does not line up with germline, which may come from a read error. The chain carries TRBV7-9 and TRBJ1-2; 7 positions match TRBD1. CDR3 length: 14 amino acids. CDR1 and CDR2 (germline): SEHNR, FQNEAQ (reference sequence). CDR3 sequence (DNA): TGTTCCAGCAGCTTGGCGTCAGGGGGTGATGGCTACACCTTC. This encodes CSSSLASGGDGYTF.